The T cell receptor (beta chain) described here comes from a study of blood T cell repertoires in COVID-19. Overall study context: Sources were T cells, B-cell-depleted T cells, or PBMCs; the material itself was cDNA or gDNA.

TCRdb keeps only in-frame clones here, not all; method: immunoSEQ multiplex PCR. The data show some 260,000 clones, 88% seen once. Sequencing was done on a sample of peripheral blood. The receptor was isolated from a woman aged 70-85 years with COVID-19, enrolled during active disease.

The CDR3 DNA sequence: TGTGCCAGTAGTGAGGGTTGGGAGTGGGAGAGCACAGATACGCAGTATTTT. It translates to CASSEGWEWESTDTQYF. The chain uses TRBV19 and TRBJ2-3, with D possibly matching TRBD2 (5 bases). Trimming stripped 5 bases from V and 0 bases from J, with 18 bases between. Germline loops: CDR1 LNHDA, CDR2 SQIVND (reference sequence). The CDR3 runs to 17 residues.